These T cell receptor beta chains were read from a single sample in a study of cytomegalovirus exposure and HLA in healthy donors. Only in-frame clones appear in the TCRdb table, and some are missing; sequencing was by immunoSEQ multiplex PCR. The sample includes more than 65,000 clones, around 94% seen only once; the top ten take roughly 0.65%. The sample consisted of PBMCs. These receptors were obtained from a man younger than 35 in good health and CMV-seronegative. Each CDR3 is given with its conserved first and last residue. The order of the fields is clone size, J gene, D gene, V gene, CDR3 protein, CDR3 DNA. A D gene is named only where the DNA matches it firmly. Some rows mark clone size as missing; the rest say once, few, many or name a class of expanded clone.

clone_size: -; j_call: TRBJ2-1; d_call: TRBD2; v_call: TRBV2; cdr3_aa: CASRGTSGYNEQFF; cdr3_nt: TGTGCCAGCAGGGGGACTAGCGGTTACAATGAGCAGTTCTTC
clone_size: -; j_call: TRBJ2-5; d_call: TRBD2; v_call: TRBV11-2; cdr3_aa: CASSYGAGGSKETQYF; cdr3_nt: TGTGCCAGCAGTTATGGGGCCGGCGGGAGTAAAGAGACCCAGTACTTC
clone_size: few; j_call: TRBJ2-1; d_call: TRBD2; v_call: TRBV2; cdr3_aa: CASSPTSGGPNEQFF; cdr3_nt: TGTGCCAGCAGTCCGACTAGCGGGGGGCCTAATGAGCAGTTCTTC
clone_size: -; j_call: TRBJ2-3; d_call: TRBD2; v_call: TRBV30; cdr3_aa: CAWGVPSGSTDTQYF; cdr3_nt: TGTGCCTGGGGTGTCCCTAGCGGCAGCACAGATACGCAGTATTTT
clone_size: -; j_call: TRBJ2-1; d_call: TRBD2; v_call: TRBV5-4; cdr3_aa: CASRETSGSIEQFF; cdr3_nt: TGTGCCAGCAGGGAGACTAGCGGGAGTATTGAGCAGTTCTTC
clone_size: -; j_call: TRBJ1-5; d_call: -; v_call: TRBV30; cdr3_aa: CAWETGGGNQPQHF; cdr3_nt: TGTGCCTGGGAGACAGGCGGAGGCAATCAGCCCCAGCATTTT
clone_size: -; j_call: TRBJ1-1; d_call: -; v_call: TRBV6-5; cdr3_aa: CASSYEGFNTEAFF; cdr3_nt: TGTGCCAGCAGTTACGAGGGTTTTAACACTGAAGCTTTCTTT
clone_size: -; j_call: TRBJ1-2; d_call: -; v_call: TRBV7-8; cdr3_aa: CASSLEARGFNYGYTF; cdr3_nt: TGTGCCAGCAGCTTAGAGGCCAGGGGTTTTAACTATGGCTACACCTTC
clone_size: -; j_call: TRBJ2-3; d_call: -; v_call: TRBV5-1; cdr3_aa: CASSLDQSTDTQYF; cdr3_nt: TGCGCCAGCAGCTTGGATCAAAGCACAGATACGCAGTATTTT
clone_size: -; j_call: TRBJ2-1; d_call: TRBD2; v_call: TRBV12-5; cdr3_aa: CASGLVRAAGLGYNEQFF; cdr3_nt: TGTGCTAGTGGTTTGGTACGGGCAGCGGGGTTGGGGTACAATGAGCAGTTCTTC
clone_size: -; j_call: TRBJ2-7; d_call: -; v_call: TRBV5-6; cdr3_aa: CASSGDNSYEQYF; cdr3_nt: TGTGCCAGCAGCGGGGACAACTCCTACGAGCAGTACTTC
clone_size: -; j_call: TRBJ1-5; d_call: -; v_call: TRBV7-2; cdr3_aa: CASSRTGNSNQPQHF; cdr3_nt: TGTGCCAGCAGCCGTACAGGGAATAGCAATCAGCCCCAGCATTTT
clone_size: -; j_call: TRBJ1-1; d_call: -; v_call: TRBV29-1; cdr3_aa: CSVERRLNTEAFF; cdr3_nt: TGCAGCGTTGAAAGGCGGCTGAACACTGAAGCTTTCTTT
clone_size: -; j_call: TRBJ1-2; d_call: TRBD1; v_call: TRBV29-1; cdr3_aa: CSAGQGISNYGYTF; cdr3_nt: TGCAGCGCCGGACAGGGGATATCTAACTATGGCTACACCTTC
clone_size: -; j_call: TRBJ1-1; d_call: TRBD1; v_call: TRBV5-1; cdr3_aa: CASSLGTGGTEAFF; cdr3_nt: TGCGCCAGCAGCTTGGGGACAGGGGGCACTGAAGCTTTCTTT
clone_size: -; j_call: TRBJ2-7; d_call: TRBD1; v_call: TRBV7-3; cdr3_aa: CASSVGDRGHEQYF; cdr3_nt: TGTGCCAGCAGCGTTGGGGACAGGGGCCACGAGCAGTACTTC
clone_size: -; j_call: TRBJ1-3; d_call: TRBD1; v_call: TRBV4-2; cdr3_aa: CASSRGQGLSSGNTIYF; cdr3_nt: TGTGCCAGCAGCCGAGGACAGGGGTTGAGCTCTGGAAACACCATATATTTT
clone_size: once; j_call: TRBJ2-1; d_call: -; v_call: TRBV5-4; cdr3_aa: CASSLASWGGAQNEQFF; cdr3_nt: TGTGCCAGCAGCTTGGCCAGTTGGGGGGGGGCGCAGAATGAGCAGTTCTTC
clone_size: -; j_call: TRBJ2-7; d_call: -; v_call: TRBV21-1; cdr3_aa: CASTHSGGARGCEQYF; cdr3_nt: TGTGCCAGCACGCACTCCGGGGGGGCGCGAGGTTGCGAGCAGTACTTC
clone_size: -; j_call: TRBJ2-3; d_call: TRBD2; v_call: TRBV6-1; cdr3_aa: CASSERVAGSTDTQYF; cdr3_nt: TGTGCCAGCAGTGAGAGGGTAGCGGGGAGCACAGATACGCAGTATTTT
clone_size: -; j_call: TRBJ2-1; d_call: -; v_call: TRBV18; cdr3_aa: CASSGADVYNEQFF; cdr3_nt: TGTGCCAGCTCAGGGGCGGATGTCTACAATGAGCAGTTCTTC
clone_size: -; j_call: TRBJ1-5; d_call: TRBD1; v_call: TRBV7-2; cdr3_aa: CASSRTGGNQPQHF; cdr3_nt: TGTGCCAGCAGCCGGACAGGGGGGAATCAGCCCCAGCATTTT
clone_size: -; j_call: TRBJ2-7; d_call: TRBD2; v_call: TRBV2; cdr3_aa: CASSGLAELTYEQYF; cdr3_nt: TGTGCCAGCAGCGGACTAGCGGAGCTTACCTACGAGCAGTACTTC
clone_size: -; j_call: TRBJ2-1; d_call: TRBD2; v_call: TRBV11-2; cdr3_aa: CASSLGGLAPRAALNEQFF; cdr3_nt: TGTGCCAGCAGCTTAGGGGGACTAGCGCCCAGGGCAGCTTTAAATGAGCAGTTCTTC
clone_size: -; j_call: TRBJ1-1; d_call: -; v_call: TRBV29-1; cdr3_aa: CSANGGVGAEAFF; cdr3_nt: TGCAGCGCTAACGGGGGGGTCGGAGCTGAAGCTTTCTTT
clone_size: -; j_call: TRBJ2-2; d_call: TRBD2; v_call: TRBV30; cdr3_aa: CAWNRLAGGAGELFF; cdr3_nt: TGTGCCTGGAATCGACTAGCGGGAGGTGCCGGGGAGCTGTTTTTT
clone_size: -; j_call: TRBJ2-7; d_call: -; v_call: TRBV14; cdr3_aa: CASSQDRSSAPYEQYF; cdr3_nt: TGTGCCAGCAGCCAAGATAGGAGTAGCGCGCCCTACGAGCAGTACTTC
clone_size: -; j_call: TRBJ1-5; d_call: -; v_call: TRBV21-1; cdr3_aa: CASSKGQESNQPQHF; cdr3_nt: TGTGCCAGCAGCAAAGGGCAGGAAAGCAATCAGCCCCAGCATTTT
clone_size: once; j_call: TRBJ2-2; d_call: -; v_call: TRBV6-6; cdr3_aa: CASSYFPETGELFF; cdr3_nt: TGTGCCAGCAGTTACTTCCCGGAGACCGGGGAGCTGTTTTTT
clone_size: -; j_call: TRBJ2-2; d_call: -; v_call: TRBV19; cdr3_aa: CASRWVASGNTGELFF; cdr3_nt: TGTGCCAGTAGATGGGTTGCCAGCGGGAACACCGGGGAGCTGTTTTTT
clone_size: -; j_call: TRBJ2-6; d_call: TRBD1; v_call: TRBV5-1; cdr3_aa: CASSSGTGVSGANVLTF; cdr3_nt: TGCGCCAGCAGCTCCGGGACAGGGGTCTCTGGGGCCAACGTCCTGACTTTC
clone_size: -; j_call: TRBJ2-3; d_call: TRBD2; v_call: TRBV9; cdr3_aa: CASTPYLAGAPDTQYF; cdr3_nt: TGTGCCAGCACCCCTTACCTAGCGGGGGCCCCAGATACGCAGTATTTT
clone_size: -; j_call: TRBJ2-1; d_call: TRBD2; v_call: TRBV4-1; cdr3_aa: CATSGGYNEQFF; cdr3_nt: TGCGCCACCTCCGGGGGGTACAATGAGCAGTTCTTC